A selection of T cell receptor beta chains follows, all from one sample in a study of T cell repertoires in cytomegalovirus infection. Their antigens are not known. Each CDR3 protein gets one entry after TCRdb re-called the reads with MiXCR. The sample carries about 900,000 distinct CDR3 sequences, 31% recorded once. Sequenced here: cultured CD8+ T cells from PBMCs, sampled from culture after CMV antigen stimulation. Receptors were obtained from a human donor in good health (CMV status not recorded). Some clones in this sample may be carry-over from other donors' samples. CDR3s leave out the opening cysteine and the closing phenylalanine or tryptophan.

V	J	CDR3
TRBV5-1	TRBJ2-2	ASTGTGKLF
TRBV27	TRBJ2-3	ASSLRTRRAGTQY
TRBV4-1	TRBJ2-7	ASSHDDGSYEQY
TRBV7-9	TRBJ2-3	ASSLGVDMLRPGQGELDTQY
TRBV7-8	TRBJ2-5	ASSSLGGGVETQY
TRBV3-1	TRBJ2-1	ASSQDGQVSVYNEQF
TRBV29-1	TRBJ1-5	SVVVGRANQPQH
TRBV5-5	TRBJ2-1	ASSPLGQGTYNEQF
TRBV7-2	TRBJ2-5	ASSLGDRGYETQY
TRBV14	TRBJ2-5	ASSQESGGQETQY
TRBV20-1	TRBJ2-3	SARSTPPPSTDTQY
TRBV6-2/TRBV6-3	TRBJ1-5	ASRRTLGSNQSQH
TRBV2	TRBJ2-1	ASKTGDYNEQF
TRBV5-4	TRBJ2-3	ASRERGGLTI
TRBV7-9	TRBJ2-7	ASSTPTGNLEQY
TRBV3-1	TRBJ1-3	ASSQDSEPDTYSGNTIY
TRBV7-2	TRBJ2-7	ASSFVFGEQY
TRBV6-5	TRBJ1-1	ASTYSGKDTEAF